This T cell receptor beta chain was documented in a study of T cell responses to AZD1222 COVID-19 vaccine. The table came from immunoSEQ multiplex PCR; TCRdb's copy has only in-frame clones and leaves some out. The top ten hold about 6% of the sample, which has fewer than 75,000 clones, about 89% seen once. This TCR derives from an adult who received the MenACWY meningococcal vaccine as a control. This sample comprised peripheral blood, obtained 28 days after the second dose of the MenACWY control vaccine.

The CDR3 DNA reads as TGTGCCAGTCAACAGGGTAGCAATCAGCCCCAGCATTTT. It specifies CASQQGSNQPQHF. The chain is built from TRBV19 and TRBJ1-5; possibly TRBD1 for D (6 bases). V lost 8 bases, J lost 0 bases, and 8 bases lay in between. The CDR3 is 13 amino acids. The germline gives CDR1 LNHDA, CDR2 SQIVND (reference sequence).